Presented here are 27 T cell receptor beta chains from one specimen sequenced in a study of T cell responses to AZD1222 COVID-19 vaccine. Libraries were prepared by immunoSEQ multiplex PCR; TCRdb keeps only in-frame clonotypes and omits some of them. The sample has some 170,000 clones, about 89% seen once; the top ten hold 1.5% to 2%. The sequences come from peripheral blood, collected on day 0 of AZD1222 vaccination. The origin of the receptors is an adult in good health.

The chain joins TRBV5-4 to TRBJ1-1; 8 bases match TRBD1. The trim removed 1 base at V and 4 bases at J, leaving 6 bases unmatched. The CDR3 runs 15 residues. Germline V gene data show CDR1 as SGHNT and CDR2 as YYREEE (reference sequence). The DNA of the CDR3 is TGTGCCAGCAGCTTGTACCGCAGGGGGCCCACTGAAGCTTTCTTT. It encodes CASSLYRRGPTEAFF.

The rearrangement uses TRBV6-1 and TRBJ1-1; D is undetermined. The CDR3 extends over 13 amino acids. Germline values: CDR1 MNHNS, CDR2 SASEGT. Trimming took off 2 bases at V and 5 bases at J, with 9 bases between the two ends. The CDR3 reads CASSELGRTEAFF. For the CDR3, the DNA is TGTGCCAGCAGTGAATTGGGGAGGACTGAAGCTTTCTTT.

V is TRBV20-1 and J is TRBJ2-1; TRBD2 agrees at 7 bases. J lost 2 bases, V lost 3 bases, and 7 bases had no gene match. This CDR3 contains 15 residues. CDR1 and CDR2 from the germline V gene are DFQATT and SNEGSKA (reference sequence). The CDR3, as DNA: TGCAGTGCTAGTTCCTCTAGCGGAGCCTACAATGAGCAGTTCTTC. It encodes CSASSSSGAYNEQFF.

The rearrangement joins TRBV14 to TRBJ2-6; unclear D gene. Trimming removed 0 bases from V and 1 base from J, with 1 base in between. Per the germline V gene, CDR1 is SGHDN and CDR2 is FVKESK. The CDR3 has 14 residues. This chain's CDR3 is CASSQESGANVLTF. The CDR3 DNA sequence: TGTGCCAGCAGCCAAGAATCTGGGGCCAACGTCCTGACTTTC.

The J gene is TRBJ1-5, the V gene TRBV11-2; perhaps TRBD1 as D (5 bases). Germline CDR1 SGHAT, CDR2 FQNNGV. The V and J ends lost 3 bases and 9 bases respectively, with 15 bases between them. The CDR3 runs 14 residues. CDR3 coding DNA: TGTGCCAGCAGCTTCAGGCAGGGCGCCTGGCCCCAGCATTTT. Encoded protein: CASSFRQGAWPQHF.

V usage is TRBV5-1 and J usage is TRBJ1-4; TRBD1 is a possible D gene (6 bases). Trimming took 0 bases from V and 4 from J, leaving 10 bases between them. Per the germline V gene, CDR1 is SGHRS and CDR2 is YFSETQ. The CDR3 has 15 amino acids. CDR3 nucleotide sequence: TGCGCCAGCAGCTTGGAACAGGGCAGTAATGAAAAACTGTTTTTT. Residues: CASSLEQGSNEKLFF. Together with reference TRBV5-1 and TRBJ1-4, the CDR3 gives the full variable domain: KAGVTQTPRYLIKTRGQQVTLSCSPISGHRSVSWYQQTPGQGLQFLFEYFSETQRNKGNFPGRFSGRQFSNSRSEMNVSTLELGDSALYLCASSLEQGSNEKLFFGSGTQLSVL.

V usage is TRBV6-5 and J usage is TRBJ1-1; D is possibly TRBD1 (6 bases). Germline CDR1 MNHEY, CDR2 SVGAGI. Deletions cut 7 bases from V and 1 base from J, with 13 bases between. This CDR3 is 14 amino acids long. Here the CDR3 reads CASTPLTGNTEAFF. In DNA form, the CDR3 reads TGTGCCAGCACCCCTTTGACAGGGAACACTGAAGCTTTCTTT.

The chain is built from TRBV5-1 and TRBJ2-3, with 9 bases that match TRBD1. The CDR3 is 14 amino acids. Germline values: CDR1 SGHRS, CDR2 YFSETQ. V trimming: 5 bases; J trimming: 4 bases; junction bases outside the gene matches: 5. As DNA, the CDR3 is TGCGCCAGCAGGGGGGACAGGGCCCCAGATACGCAGTATTTT. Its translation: CASRGDRAPDTQYF. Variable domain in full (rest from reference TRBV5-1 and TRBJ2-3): KAGVTQTPRYLIKTRGQQVTLSCSPISGHRSVSWYQQTPGQGLQFLFEYFSETQRNKGNFPGRFSGRQFSNSRSEMNVSTLELGDSALYLCASRGDRAPDTQYFGPGTRLTVL.

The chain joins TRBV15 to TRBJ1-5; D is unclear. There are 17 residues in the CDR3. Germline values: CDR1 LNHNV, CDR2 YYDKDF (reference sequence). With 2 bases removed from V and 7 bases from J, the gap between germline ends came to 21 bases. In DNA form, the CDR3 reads TGTGCCACCAGCAGACCTTCCGGGAGGGTCGAATCGCAGCCCCAGCATTTT. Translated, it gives CATSRPSGRVESQPQHF.

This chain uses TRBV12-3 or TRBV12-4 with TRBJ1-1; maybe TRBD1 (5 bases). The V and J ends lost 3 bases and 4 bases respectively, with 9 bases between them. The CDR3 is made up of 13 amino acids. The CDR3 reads CASSFAGTTEAFF. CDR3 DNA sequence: TGTGCCAGCAGTTTCGCAGGGACCACTGAAGCTTTCTTT.

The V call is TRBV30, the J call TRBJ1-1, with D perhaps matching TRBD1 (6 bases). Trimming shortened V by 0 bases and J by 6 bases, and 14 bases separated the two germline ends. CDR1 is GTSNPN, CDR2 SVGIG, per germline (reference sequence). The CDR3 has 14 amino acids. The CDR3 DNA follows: TGTGCCTGGAGTGTAGGGACACGGGAGGCTGAAGCTTTCTTT. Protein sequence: CAWSVGTREAEAFF.

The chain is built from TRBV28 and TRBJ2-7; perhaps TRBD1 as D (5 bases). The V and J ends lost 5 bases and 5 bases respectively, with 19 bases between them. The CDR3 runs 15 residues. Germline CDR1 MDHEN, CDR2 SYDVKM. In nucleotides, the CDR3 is TGTGCCAGCAGTCTAGGTGGACACACAGCCCACGAGCAGTACTTC. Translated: CASSLGGHTAHEQYF.

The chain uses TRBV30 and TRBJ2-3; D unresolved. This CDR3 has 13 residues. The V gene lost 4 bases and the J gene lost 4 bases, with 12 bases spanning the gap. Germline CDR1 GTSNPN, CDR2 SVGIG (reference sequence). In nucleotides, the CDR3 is TGTGCCTGGAATCGGTTGAAATCAGATACGCAGTATTTT. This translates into CAWNRLKSDTQYF.

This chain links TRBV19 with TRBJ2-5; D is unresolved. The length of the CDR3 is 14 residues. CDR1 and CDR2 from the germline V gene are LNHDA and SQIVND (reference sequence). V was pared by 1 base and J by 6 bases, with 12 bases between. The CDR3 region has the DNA TGTGCCAGTAGTATAGTAGGTGGGCCTCAGACCCAGTACTTC. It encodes CASSIVGGPQTQYF.

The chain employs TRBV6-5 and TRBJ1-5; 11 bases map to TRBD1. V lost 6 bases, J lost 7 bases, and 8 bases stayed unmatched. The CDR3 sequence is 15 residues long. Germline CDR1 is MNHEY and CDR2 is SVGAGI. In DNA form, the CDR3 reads TGTGCCAGCAGCACCGGGACAGGGGGTTTCCAGCCCCAGCATTTT. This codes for CASSTGTGGFQPQHF.

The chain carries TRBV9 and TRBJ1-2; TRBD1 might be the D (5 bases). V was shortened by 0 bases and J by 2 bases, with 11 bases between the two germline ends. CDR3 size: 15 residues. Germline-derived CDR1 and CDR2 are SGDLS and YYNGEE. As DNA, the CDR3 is TGTGCCAGCAGCGTAGCTGAGACAGTGAACTATGGCTACACCTTC. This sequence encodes CASSVAETVNYGYTF.

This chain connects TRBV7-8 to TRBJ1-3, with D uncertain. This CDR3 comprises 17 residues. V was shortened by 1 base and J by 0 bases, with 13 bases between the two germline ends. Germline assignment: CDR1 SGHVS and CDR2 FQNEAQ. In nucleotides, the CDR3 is TGTGCCAGCAGCTTAGGGGCCCGACGGTCCTCTGGAAACACCATATATTTT. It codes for CASSLGARRSSGNTIYF. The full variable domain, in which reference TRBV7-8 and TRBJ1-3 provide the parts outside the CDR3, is GAGVSQSPRYKVAKRGQDVALRCDPISGHVSLFWYQQALGQGPEFLTYFQNEAQLDKSGLPSDRFFAERPEGSVSTLKIQRTQQEDSAVYLCASSLGARRSSGNTIYFGEGSWLTVV.

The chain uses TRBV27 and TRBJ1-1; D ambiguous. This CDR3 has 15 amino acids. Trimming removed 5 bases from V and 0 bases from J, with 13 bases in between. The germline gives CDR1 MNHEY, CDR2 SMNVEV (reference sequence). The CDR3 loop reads CASSPQRNLNTEAFF. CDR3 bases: TGTGCCAGCAGTCCCCAGCGCAACCTGAACACTGAAGCTTTCTTT.

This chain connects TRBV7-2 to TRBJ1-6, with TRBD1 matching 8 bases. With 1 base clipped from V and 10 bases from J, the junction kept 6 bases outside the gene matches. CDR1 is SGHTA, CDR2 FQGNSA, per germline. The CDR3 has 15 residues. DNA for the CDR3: TGTGCCAGCAGCTTAGACAGGGGGACTCTCTCACCCCTCCACTTT. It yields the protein CASSLDRGTLSPLHF.

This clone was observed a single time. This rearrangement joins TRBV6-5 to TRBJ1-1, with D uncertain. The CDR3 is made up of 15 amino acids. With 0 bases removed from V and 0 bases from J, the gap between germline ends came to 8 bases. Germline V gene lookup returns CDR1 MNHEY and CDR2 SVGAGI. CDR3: CASSYSIGMNTEAFF. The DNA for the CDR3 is TGTGCCAGCAGTTACTCGATTGGTATGAACACTGAAGCTTTCTTT.

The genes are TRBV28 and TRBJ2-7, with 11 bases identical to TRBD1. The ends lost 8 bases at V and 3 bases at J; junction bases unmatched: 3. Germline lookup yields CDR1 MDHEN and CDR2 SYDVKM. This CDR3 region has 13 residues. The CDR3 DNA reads TGTGCCAGCGGGGGACAGGGGGGCTACGAGCAGTACGTC. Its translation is CASGGQGGYEQYV.

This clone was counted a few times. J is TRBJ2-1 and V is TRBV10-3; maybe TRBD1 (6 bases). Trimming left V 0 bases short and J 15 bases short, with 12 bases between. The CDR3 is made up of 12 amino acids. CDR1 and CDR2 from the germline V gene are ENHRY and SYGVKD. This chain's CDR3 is CAISESATGPFF. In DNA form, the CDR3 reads TGTGCCATCAGTGAGTCAGCGACAGGCCCGTTCTTC.

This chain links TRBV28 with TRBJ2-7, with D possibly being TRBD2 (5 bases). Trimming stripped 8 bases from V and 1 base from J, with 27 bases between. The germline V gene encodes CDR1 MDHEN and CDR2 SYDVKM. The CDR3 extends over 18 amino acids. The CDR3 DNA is TGTGCCAGCTCGTACGGGCGAGGGCCGGGTGAGGCTTCCTACGAGCAGTACTTC. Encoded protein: CASSYGRGPGEASYEQYF.

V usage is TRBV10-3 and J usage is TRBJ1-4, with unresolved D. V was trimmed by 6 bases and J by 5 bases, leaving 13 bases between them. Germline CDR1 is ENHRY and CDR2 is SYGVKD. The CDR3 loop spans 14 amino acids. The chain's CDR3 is CAIRPGRQNEKLFF. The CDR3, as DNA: TGTGCCATCAGGCCGGGGAGGCAAAATGAAAAACTGTTTTTT.

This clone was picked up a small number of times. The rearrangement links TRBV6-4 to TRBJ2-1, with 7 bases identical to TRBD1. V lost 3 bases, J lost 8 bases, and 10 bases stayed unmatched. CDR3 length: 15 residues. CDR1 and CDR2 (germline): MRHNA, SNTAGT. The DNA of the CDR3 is TGTGCCAGCAGTGAAGGGACAGAAGCTTGGGATGAGCAGTTCTTC. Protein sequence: CASSEGTEAWDEQFF.

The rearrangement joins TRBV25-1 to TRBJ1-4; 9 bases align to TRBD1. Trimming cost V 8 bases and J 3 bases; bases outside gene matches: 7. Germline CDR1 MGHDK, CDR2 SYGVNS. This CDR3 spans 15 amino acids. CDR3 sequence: CASRTNRGPNEKLFF. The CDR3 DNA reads TGTGCCAGCCGCACCAACAGGGGGCCTAATGAAAAACTGTTTTTT.

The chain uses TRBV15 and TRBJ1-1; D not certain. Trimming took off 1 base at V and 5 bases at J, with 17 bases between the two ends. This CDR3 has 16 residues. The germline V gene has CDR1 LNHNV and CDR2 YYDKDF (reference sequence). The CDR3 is CATSRGRAAGETEAFF. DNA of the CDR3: TGTGCCACCAGCAGAGGTCGAGCGGCTGGGGAAACTGAAGCTTTCTTT.